This T cell receptor beta chain is from a study of T cells in Graves' hyperthyroidism and ophthalmopathy. A few counts support this clonotype. Amplification yielded TCR beta CDR3 regions, with RNA transcripts as the source. The TCR CDR3 first-round RT-PCR relied on the HTBI primer set. From the multiplex PCR reads, TCRdb called clonotypes with MiXCR, one entry per CDR3 protein. The sample includes more than 500,000 distinct CDR3 sequences, about 43% of them seen just once. Germline V gene data show CDR1 as SGHNT and CDR2 as YYREEE (reference sequence). The CDR3 has 15 amino acids. V was clipped by 0 bases and J by 6 bases, with 16 bases between them.

The TCR originated in an adult woman with Graves' disease, either hyperthyroidism or ophthalmopathy (not recorded which). The chain combines TRBV5-4 with TRBJ2-7, with D possibly TRBD1 on 6 matching bases. The sample consisted of peripheral blood or thyroid tissue (not recorded which). The CDR3 DNA reads TGTGCCAGCAGCTTGGGAACAGGGATGGGATTCGAGCAGTACTTC. Its protein is CASSLGTGMGFEQYF. Full variable domain (remainder filled in from reference TRBV5-4 and TRBJ2-7): ETGVTQSPTHLIKTRGQQVTLRCSSQSGHNTVSWYQQALGQGPQFIFQYYREEENGRGNFPPRFSGLQFPNYSSELNVNALELDDSALYLCASSLGTGMGFEQYFGPGTRLTVT.